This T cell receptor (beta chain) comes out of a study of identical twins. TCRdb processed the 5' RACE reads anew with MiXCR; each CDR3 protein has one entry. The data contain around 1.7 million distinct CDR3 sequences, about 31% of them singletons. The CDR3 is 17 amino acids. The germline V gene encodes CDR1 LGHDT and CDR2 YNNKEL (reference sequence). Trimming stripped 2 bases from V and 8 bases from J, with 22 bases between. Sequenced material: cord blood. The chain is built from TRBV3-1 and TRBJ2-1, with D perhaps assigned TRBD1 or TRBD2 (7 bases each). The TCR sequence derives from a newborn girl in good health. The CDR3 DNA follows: TGTGCCAGCAGCCAAATAGGGGGCGGGAGAGGCAGAGATGAGCAGTTCTTC. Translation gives CASSQIGGGRGRDEQFF.